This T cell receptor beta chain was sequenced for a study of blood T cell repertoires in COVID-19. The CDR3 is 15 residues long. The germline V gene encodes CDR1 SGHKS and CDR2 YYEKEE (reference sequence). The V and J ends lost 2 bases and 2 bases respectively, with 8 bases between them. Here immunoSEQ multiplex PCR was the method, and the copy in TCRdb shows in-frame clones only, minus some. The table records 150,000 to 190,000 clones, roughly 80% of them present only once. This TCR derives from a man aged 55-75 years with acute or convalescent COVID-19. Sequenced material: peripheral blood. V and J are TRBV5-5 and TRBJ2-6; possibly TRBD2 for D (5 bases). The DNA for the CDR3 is TGTGCCAGCAGCTTAGGAGGAACTGGGGCCAACGTCCTGACTTTC. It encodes CASSLGGTGANVLTF.